This is a list of T cell receptor beta chains from one sample in a study of cytomegalovirus exposure and HLA in healthy donors. Assay used: immunoSEQ multiplex PCR; TCRdb lists only in-frame clones, some missing. This repertoire shows some 180,000 clones, 80% to 85% found once; its top ten account for less than 2.5%. Sequencing was done on a sample of PBMCs. The receptors were sampled from a male donor in good health and CMV-seronegative. Both conserved end residues are trimmed from each CDR3.

TRBV4-1,TRBJ1-5,ASSQTGTGFGQPQH
TRBV10-3,TRBJ2-2,AMGQGATGELF
TRBV5-4,TRBJ2-2,ASSLAQKNTGELF
TRBV27,TRBJ2-5,ASSLLAGQETQY
TRBV19,TRBJ1-5,ASSIGGGMEPQH
TRBV7-8,TRBJ2-5,ASSLSSLYQETQY
TRBV5-1,TRBJ1-1,ASSFRQENTEAF
TRBV6-5,TRBJ2-2,ASSYLGAGHTGELF
TRBV7-9,TRBJ2-5,ASSPVAIQETQY
TRBV7-8,TRBJ1-3,ASSLAGQGYGNTIY
TRBV6-5,TRBJ2-3,ASSYSTSGGDTQY
TRBV9,TRBJ1-1,ASNVDSSNTEAF
TRBV5-1,TRBJ1-2,ASSQGLYGYT
TRBV19,TRBJ1-5,ASSISSGSGPQH